Listed below are T cell receptor beta chains from one sample, sequenced in a study of PD-L1 blockade in urothelial cancer. The protocol was immunoSEQ multiplex PCR, while the TCRdb copy is restricted to in-frame clones and leaves out a portion. This repertoire shows 25,000 to 35,000 clones, about 85% found once; its top ten account for about 3%. Here the sequenced sample was PBMCs, taken around atezolizumab (anti-PD-L1) treatment. The receptors here all came from a man aged 70 or older with urothelial cancer. Both conserved end residues are part of each CDR3. The D gene is left open where the match is weak. Expanded clones are given a class, and other clones once, few, many or no size at all.

>TRBJ1-1|NA|TRBV1|14|few
CTSSQVDSGVEAFF
TGCACCAGCAGCCAAGTTGATTCAGGGGTTGAAGCTTTCTTT
>TRBJ1-1|TRBD1|TRBV19|16|NA
CASSSARTGSKTEAFF
TGTGCCAGTAGTTCAGCCCGGACAGGGAGTAAGACTGAAGCTTTCTTT
>TRBJ2-1|TRBD1|TRBV5-4|15|NA
CASSQDRGYYNEQFF
TGTGCCAGCAGCCAGGACAGGGGTTACTACAATGAGCAGTTCTTC
>TRBJ2-7|NA|TRBV10-3|12|NA
CAIGDTYYEQYF
TGTGCCATCGGGGACACATACTACGAGCAGTACTTC
>TRBJ2-1|NA|TRBV27|19|once
CASSLRPGEAGRLGNEQFF
TGTGCCAGCAGTTTACGTCCGGGCGAGGCGGGGAGATTGGGCAATGAGCAGTTCTTC
>TRBJ2-3|NA|TRBV9|15|NA
CASSPVGGAADTQYF
TGTGCCAGCAGCCCGGTGGGGGGGGCCGCCGATACGCAGTATTTT
>TRBJ1-2|NA|TRBV7-2|14|NA
CASSLEGTTGGYTF
TGTGCCAGCAGCTTAGAAGGGACAACCGGTGGCTACACCTTC
>TRBJ1-2|NA|TRBV7-3|13|NA
CASSLTPGDGYTF
TGTGCCAGCAGCTTAACTCCCGGGGATGGCTACACCTTC
>TRBJ2-7|TRBD1|TRBV28|14|NA
CASSFTDRGGEQYF
TGTGCCAGCAGTTTCACCGACAGGGGCGGCGAGCAGTACTTC
>TRBJ2-6|NA|TRBV28|15|NA
CASSFVRAGANVLTF
TGTGCCAGCAGTTTCGTCAGGGCTGGGGCCAACGTCCTGACTTTC
>TRBJ1-1|NA|TRBV5-1|14|NA
CASSPERTRTEAFF
TGCGCCAGCAGCCCCGAGCGGACGCGGACTGAAGCTTTCTTT
>TRBJ2-2|TRBD2|TRBV27|18|few
CASSLLIEGLADTGELFF
TGTGCCAGCAGTTTACTAATCGAGGGACTAGCCGACACCGGGGAGCTGTTTTTT
>TRBJ2-3|NA|TRBV7-2|15|medium-sized
CASSPQGGGANTQYF
TGTGCCAGCAGCCCCCAAGGGGGGGGAGCAAATACGCAGTATTTT
>TRBJ2-5|TRBD2|TRBV4-3|15|NA
CASSQDGTVGGAQYF
TGCGCCAGCAGCCAAGATGGGACTGTCGGGGGGGCGCAGTACTTC
>TRBJ2-3|TRBD2|TRBV27|11|NA
CASSLGGREYF
TGTGCCAGCAGTTTGGGAGGGAGGGAGTATTTT
>TRBJ2-1|TRBD2|TRBV18|15|NA
CASSLIAGGYNEQFF
TGTGCCAGCTCACTGATAGCGGGGGGCTACAATGAGCAGTTCTTC
>TRBJ1-1|NA|TRBV6-1|15|NA
CATPPAGRGYTEAFF
TGTGCCACCCCCCCCGCGGGCAGGGGCTACACTGAAGCTTTCTTT
>TRBJ2-7|TRBD1|TRBV29-1|16|NA
CSVALGKGQGAYEQYF
TGCAGCGTTGCTTTGGGGAAAGGACAGGGGGCTTACGAGCAGTACTTC
>TRBJ2-3|NA|TRBV9|15|NA
CASSVLWGGTDTQYF
TGTGCCAGCAGCGTTCTGTGGGGGGGCACAGATACGCAGTATTTT
>TRBJ1-1|NA|TRBV10-3|12|NA
CAISRENTEAFF
TGTGCCATCAGCCGAGAGAACACTGAAGCTTTCTTT
>TRBJ2-2|TRBD1|TRBV5-6|15|NA
CASSADRDSTGELFF
TGTGCCAGCAGCGCCGACAGGGATAGCACCGGGGAGCTGTTTTTT
>TRBJ2-6|NA|TRBV28|15|once
CASSLGGPGANVLTF
TGTGCCAGCAGTTTGGGGGGGCCGGGGGCCAACGTCCTGACTTTC
>TRBJ2-1|TRBD2|TRBV10-3|16|NA
CAITSGRSGNNNEQFF
TGTGCCATCACTAGCGGGAGGTCCGGCAACAACAATGAGCAGTTCTTC
>TRBJ1-3|TRBD1|TRBV7-2|14|NA
CASSLTGAGNTIYF
TGTGCCAGCAGCTTGACAGGGGCCGGAAACACCATATATTTT
>TRBJ2-3|TRBD2|TRBV4-3|16|once
CASSPLGAGAVDTQYF
TGCGCCAGCAGCCCCCTCGGCGCGGGAGCGGTAGATACGCAGTATTTT
>TRBJ2-5|NA|TRBV7-9|15|NA
CASSNPGAGVGTQYF
TGTGCCAGCAGCAACCCGGGAGCTGGGGTGGGGACCCAGTACTTC
>TRBJ1-2|NA|TRBV25-1|13|NA
CASANREGYGYTF
TGTGCCAGCGCTAACAGGGAAGGCTATGGCTACACCTTC
>TRBJ2-5|TRBD2|TRBV11-1|17|NA
CASSSGLAGAEKETQYF
TGTGCCAGCAGCTCGGGACTAGCGGGGGCCGAAAAAGAGACCCAGTACTTC
>TRBJ1-2|NA|TRBV29-1|16|NA
CSVESADYYLNYGYTF
TGCAGCGTTGAATCGGCAGACTACTACCTTAACTATGGCTACACCTTC
>TRBJ1-2|NA|TRBV5-5|13|NA
CASSLIGRQGYTF
TGTGCCAGCAGCTTGATCGGGAGGCAAGGCTACACCTTC
>TRBJ2-1|NA|TRBV28|11|NA
CASSPRFEQFF
TGTGCCAGCAGTCCTCGTTTTGAGCAGTTCTTC
>TRBJ2-3|TRBD1|TRBV5-4|15|NA
CASSRPGQQTDTQYF
TGTGCCAGCAGCCGACCGGGACAGCAAACAGATACGCAGTATTTT
>TRBJ2-7|TRBD1|TRBV14|20|once
CASSPSYGTGAPDLMYEQYF
TGTGCCAGCAGCCCTTCTTACGGGACAGGGGCCCCTGACTTGATGTACGAGCAGTACTTC
>TRBJ2-5|TRBD2|TRBV11-2|12|NA
CASRAGGKTQYF
TGTGCCAGCCGGGCGGGGGGAAAGACCCAGTACTTC
>TRBJ2-5|TRBD1|TRBV19|16|NA
CASSFLGPGGRETQYF
TGTGCCAGTAGCTTCCTTGGCCCAGGGGGCAGGGAGACCCAGTACTTC
>TRBJ2-5|NA|TRBV4-1|15|medium-sized
CASSRKMSVQETQYF
TGCGCCAGCAGCCGCAAGATGAGTGTCCAAGAGACCCAGTACTTC
>TRBJ1-2|NA|TRBV7-9|13|NA
CASTYSGNYGYTF
TGTGCCAGCACCTATAGCGGAAACTATGGCTACACCTTC
>TRBJ1-1|NA|TRBV11-2|15|NA
CASSLIRRVWSDAFF
TGTGCCAGCAGCTTGATTAGGAGGGTTTGGTCTGACGCTTTCTTT
>TRBJ2-3|TRBD2|TRBV5-6|14|once
CASSLALAGAAQYF
TGTGCCAGCAGCTTGGCGCTAGCGGGAGCCGCGCAGTATTTT
>TRBJ1-5|NA|TRBV18|14|once
CASSPSGGDQPQHF
TGTGCCAGCTCACCGTCAGGAGGGGATCAGCCCCAGCATTTT
>TRBJ2-4|TRBD2|TRBV6-1|15|NA
CASRGSLAGPNIQYF
TGTGCCAGCAGGGGGAGCCTAGCGGGACCAAACATTCAGTACTTC